The rows below give T cell receptor beta chains drawn from one sample of a study of shared T cell receptors in the human thymus. The protocol was immunoSEQ multiplex PCR, while the TCRdb copy is restricted to in-frame clones and leaves out a portion. The sample gives about 380,000 clones, over 90% of which show up once; about 0.02% is in the top ten. The sample was thymocytes. The receptors derive from a human donor. CDR3s include the opening cysteine and the closing phenylalanine or tryptophan. A D gene is named only where the DNA matches it firmly. Only part of the rows carry a size: once, few, many, or a class if the clone is expanded.

d_gene	j_gene	v_gene	abundance	CDR3aa	CDR3nt
NA	TRBJ2-7	TRBV28	NA	CASSFRPGDPYEQYF	TGTGCCAGCAGTTTCAGGCCTGGAGACCCCTACGAGCAGTACTTC
TRBD2	TRBJ2-7	TRBV27	NA	CASGRRELAGLYEQYF	TGTGCCAGCGGGAGACGGGAGCTAGCGGGCCTCTACGAGCAGTACTTC
NA	TRBJ1-1	TRBV28	NA	CASSRYDPGTASPAFF	TGTGCCAGCAGCCGATACGACCCCGGGACGGCCTCTCCGGCTTTCTTT
TRBD2	TRBJ2-1	TRBV11-2	NA	CASSLVERERSYNEQFF	TGTGCCAGCAGCTTAGTAGAGCGGGAGAGGTCCTACAATGAGCAGTTCTTC
NA	TRBJ1-5	TRBV6-5	NA	CASSADRPQHF	TGTGCCAGCAGTGCTGACAGGCCCCAGCATTTT
TRBD1	TRBJ1-2	TRBV25-1	NA	CASSASGTGDGYTF	TGTGCCAGCAGTGCTTCCGGGACAGGGGACGGCTACACCTTC
TRBD1	TRBJ1-5	TRBV19	NA	CASSTGDRVVYSNQPQHF	TGTGCCAGTAGTACCGGGGACAGGGTGGTTTATAGCAATCAGCCCCAGCATTTT
NA	TRBJ2-5	TRBV9	NA	CASSVGGGRETQYF	TGTGCCAGCAGCGTAGGAGGAGGGCGAGAGACCCAGTACTTC
NA	TRBJ2-5	TRBV6-1	NA	CASRETGLGETQYF	TGTGCCAGCAGGGAAACAGGGTTGGGAGAGACCCAGTACTTC
NA	TRBJ2-3	TRBV6-5	NA	CASSYPGSTDTQYF	TGTGCCAGCAGTTACCCAGGGAGCACAGATACGCAGTATTTT
NA	TRBJ1-2	TRBV28	once	CASSLFLTRGRAFGYTF	TGTGCCAGCAGTTTATTCTTAACTCGGGGCAGGGCCTTCGGCTACACCTTC
TRBD2	TRBJ2-1	TRBV27	once	CASSFVWREGANEQFF	TGTGCCAGCAGTTTCGTCTGGCGGGAGGGCGCCAATGAGCAGTTCTTC
TRBD1	TRBJ1-2	TRBV9	NA	CASSVETGANYGYTF	TGTGCCAGCAGCGTCGAGACAGGGGCGAACTATGGCTACACCTTC
TRBD2	TRBJ2-1	TRBV6-1	NA	CASSESIGLGINEQFF	TGTGCCAGCAGTGAAAGTATCGGACTAGGCATTAATGAGCAGTTCTTC
TRBD1	TRBJ2-5	TRBV7-2	NA	CASSTWGDREGTQYF	TGTGCCAGCAGCACATGGGGGGACAGGGAGGGTACCCAGTACTTC
NA	TRBJ2-1	TRBV4-3	NA	CASSQDRGESYNEQFF	TGCGCCAGCAGCCAAGATAGGGGGGAAAGCTACAATGAGCAGTTCTTC
NA	TRBJ2-7	TRBV15	NA	CATSREGSQTYEQYF	TGTGCCACCAGCAGAGAGGGCAGCCAAACCTACGAGCAGTACTTC
NA	TRBJ2-5	TRBV18	once	CASSPPPGLPNQETQYF	TGTGCCAGCTCACCTCCGCCGGGTCTTCCTAACCAAGAGACCCAGTACTTC
NA	TRBJ2-5	TRBV9	NA	CASSGYREETQYF	TGTGCCAGCAGCGGATACAGGGAAGAGACCCAGTACTTC
TRBD1	TRBJ2-2	TRBV6-1	once	CASSGQGWELFF	TGTGCCAGCAGTGGACAGGGATGGGAGCTGTTTTTT
NA	TRBJ2-5	TRBV2	NA	CASSEGTPAQRQETQYF	TGTGCCAGCAGTGAAGGAACCCCTGCGCAGCGGCAAGAGACCCAGTACTTC
TRBD2	TRBJ2-1	TRBV7-2	NA	CASSLESPTSGRKLDEQFF	TGTGCCAGCAGCTTAGAAAGCCCGACTAGCGGGAGAAAGTTAGATGAGCAGTTCTTC
NA	TRBJ2-3	TRBV4-3	NA	CASSQGRVGPADTQYF	TGCGCCAGCAGCCAAGGGCGGGTTGGACCCGCCGATACGCAGTATTTT
NA	TRBJ2-6	TRBV10-3	once	CAISSDGLSGANVLTF	TGTGCCATCAGTAGTGACGGTCTATCTGGGGCCAACGTCCTGACTTTC
NA	TRBJ1-5	TRBV19	NA	CASTYNGTPDQPQHF	TGTGCCAGTACCTATAATGGGACACCGGATCAGCCCCAGCATTTT
NA	TRBJ2-1	TRBV14	NA	CASSQAPGQGGNEQFF	TGTGCCAGCAGCCAAGCGCCGGGCCAGGGAGGCAATGAGCAGTTCTTC
TRBD2	TRBJ2-1	TRBV2	NA	CASPPGLAAYNEQFF	TGTGCCAGTCCTCCCGGACTAGCGGCCTACAATGAGCAGTTCTTC
NA	TRBJ2-6	TRBV27	NA	CASSLTGANVLTF	TGTGCCAGCAGTTTAACTGGGGCCAACGTCCTGACTTTC
NA	TRBJ2-1	TRBV20-1	NA	CSARAWDEQFF	TGCAGTGCTAGAGCGTGGGATGAGCAGTTCTTC
NA	TRBJ1-3	TRBV28	NA	CASKPPHRGSGNTIYF	TGTGCCAGCAAACCCCCTCACCGCGGCTCTGGAAACACCATATATTTT
TRBD2	TRBJ2-3	TRBV28	NA	CASSWGTSGPRPPDTQYF	TGTGCCAGCAGCTGGGGGACTAGCGGCCCCCGGCCCCCGGATACGCAGTATTTT
NA	TRBJ1-5	TRBV9	NA	CASSVTGDPSNQPQHF	TGTGCCAGCAGCGTAACAGGCGACCCAAGCAATCAGCCCCAGCATTTT
TRBD1	TRBJ1-5	TRBV2	NA	CASSEKETGKRQRSNQPQHF	TGTGCCAGCAGTGAAAAAGAGACAGGGAAGAGGCAGAGAAGCAATCAGCCCCAGCATTTT
NA	TRBJ1-2	TRBV4-3	once	CASSRHSDSLYGYTF	TGCGCCAGCAGCCGCCACTCGGACAGCCTCTATGGCTACACCTTC
NA	TRBJ2-4	TRBV7-6	NA	CASSLHKADIAKNIQYF	TGTGCCAGCAGCTTGCACAAAGCTGATATAGCCAAAAACATTCAGTACTTC
NA	TRBJ2-1	TRBV25-1	NA	CASSEGVEQFF	TGTGCCAGCAGTGAAGGGGTTGAGCAGTTCTTC
NA	TRBJ1-2	TRBV19	NA	CASSATGTLYGYTF	TGTGCCAGTAGTGCTACTGGGACCCTCTATGGCTACACCTTC
TRBD1	TRBJ2-6	TRBV19	NA	CASSDLGTGNSGANVLTF	TGTGCCAGTAGCGACCTAGGGACAGGAAACTCTGGGGCCAACGTCCTGACTTTC
TRBD2	TRBJ2-1	TRBV4-1	NA	CASSQGRLALYNEQFF	TGCGCCAGCAGCCAGGGCAGACTAGCGTTGTACAATGAGCAGTTCTTC
NA	TRBJ2-4	TRBV21-1	NA	CASSPGGGTLAKNIQYF	TGTGCCAGCAGCCCAGGTGGGGGGACACTAGCCAAAAACATTCAGTACTTC
NA	TRBJ2-7	TRBV25-1	NA	CASSHPDGDPRSYEQYF	TGTGCCAGCAGTCACCCAGACGGGGACCCCCGCTCCTACGAGCAGTACTTC
NA	TRBJ2-7	TRBV29-1	NA	CSVFRESAYEQYF	TGCAGCGTTTTCCGGGAGTCGGCCTACGAGCAGTACTTC
NA	TRBJ2-1	TRBV14	once	CASSLNSPSAEQFF	TGTGCCAGCAGCTTGAACTCCCCCTCGGCCGAGCAGTTCTTC
TRBD1	TRBJ2-7	TRBV28	NA	CASTRDRGLREQYF	TGTGCCAGCACCAGGGACAGGGGATTAAGGGAGCAGTACTTC
TRBD2	TRBJ2-7	TRBV7-2	NA	CASSPPRKAGGPEQYF	TGTGCCAGCAGTCCACCCCGGAAGGCGGGAGGCCCCGAGCAGTACTTC
NA	TRBJ2-1	TRBV23-1	NA	CASSQDQLETYNEQFF	TGCGCCAGCAGTCAAGATCAACTAGAGACCTACAATGAGCAGTTCTTC
NA	TRBJ2-7	TRBV27	once	CASSPLCKKHHGTQHYYEQYF	TGTGCCAGCAGTCCACTCTGCAAAAAACATCATGGGACCCAACATTACTACGAGCAGTACTTC
NA	TRBJ2-5	TRBV9	NA	CASSSRPIPWGETQYF	TGTGCCAGCAGCTCCCGACCGATCCCCTGGGGAGAGACCCAGTACTTC
TRBD1	TRBJ2-7	TRBV27	NA	CASRTATGFDEQYF	TGTGCCAGCAGAACCGCGACAGGGTTCGACGAGCAGTACTTC
NA	TRBJ2-7	TRBV28	NA	CASSFGESHNYEQYF	TGTGCCAGCAGTTTTGGAGAAAGCCATAACTACGAGCAGTACTTC
NA	TRBJ1-3	TRBV5-5	NA	CASSLGQHTSSGNTIYF	TGTGCCAGCAGCTTGGGGCAGCACACCAGCTCTGGAAACACCATATATTTT
TRBD1	TRBJ1-3	TRBV10-3	once	CAIRGQGAGNTIYF	TGTGCCATCAGGGGGCAGGGGGCTGGAAACACCATATATTTT
TRBD1	TRBJ1-2	TRBV5-1	NA	CASSDGTGKYGYTF	TGCGCCAGCAGCGACGGGACAGGGAAGTATGGCTACACCTTC
NA	TRBJ2-7	TRBV11-2	NA	CASSPLRRDREYEQYF	TGTGCCAGCAGCCCCTTGAGGAGGGACAGAGAATACGAGCAGTACTTC
TRBD2	TRBJ2-7	TRBV5-1	NA	CASSLKRERKGSYEQYF	TGCGCCAGCAGCCTTAAGCGGGAGCGGAAGGGCTCCTACGAGCAGTACTTC
TRBD2	TRBJ2-1	TRBV30	NA	CAWRREGDMYNEQFF	TGTGCCTGGAGGAGGGAGGGAGACATGTACAATGAGCAGTTCTTC
TRBD2	TRBJ2-5	TRBV5-6	once	CASSLPHTSGRETQYF	TGTGCCAGCAGCTTGCCCCACACTAGCGGGAGAGAGACCCAGTACTTC
NA	TRBJ2-7	TRBV5-6	NA	CASSLFRNSYEQYF	TGTGCCAGCAGCTTGTTTCGGAACTCCTACGAGCAGTACTTC
TRBD2	TRBJ2-3	TRBV4-3	NA	CASSQPGRGPDTQYF	TGCGCCAGCAGCCAACCCGGGAGGGGTCCAGATACGCAGTATTTT